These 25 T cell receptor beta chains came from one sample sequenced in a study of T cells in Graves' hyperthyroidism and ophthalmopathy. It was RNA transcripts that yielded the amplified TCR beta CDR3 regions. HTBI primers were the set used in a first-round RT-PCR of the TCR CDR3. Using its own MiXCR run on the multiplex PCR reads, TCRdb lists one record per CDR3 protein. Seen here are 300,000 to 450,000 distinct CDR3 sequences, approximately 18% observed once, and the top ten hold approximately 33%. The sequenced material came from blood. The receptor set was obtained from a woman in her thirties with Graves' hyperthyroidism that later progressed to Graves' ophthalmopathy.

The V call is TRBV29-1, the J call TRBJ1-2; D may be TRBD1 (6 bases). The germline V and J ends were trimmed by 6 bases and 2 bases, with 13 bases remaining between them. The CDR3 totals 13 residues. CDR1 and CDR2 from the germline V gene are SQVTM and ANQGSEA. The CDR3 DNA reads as TGCAGCGTCGGACAGCTAGGAAACTATGGCTACACCTTC. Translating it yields CSVGQLGNYGYTF. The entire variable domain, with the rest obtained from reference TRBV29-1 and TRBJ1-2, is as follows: SAVISQKPSRDICQRGTSLTIQCQVDSQVTMMFWYRQQPGQSLTLIATANQGSEATYESGFVIDKFPISRPNLTFSTLTVSNMSPEDSSIYLCSVGQLGNYGYTFGSGTRLTVV.

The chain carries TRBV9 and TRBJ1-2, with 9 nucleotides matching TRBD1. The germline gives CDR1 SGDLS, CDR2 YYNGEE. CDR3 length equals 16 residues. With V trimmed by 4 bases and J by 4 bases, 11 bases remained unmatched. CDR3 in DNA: TGTGCCAGCAGCTCATCGAACGACAGGGGGTTCTATGGCTACACCTTC. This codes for CASSSSNDRGFYGYTF.

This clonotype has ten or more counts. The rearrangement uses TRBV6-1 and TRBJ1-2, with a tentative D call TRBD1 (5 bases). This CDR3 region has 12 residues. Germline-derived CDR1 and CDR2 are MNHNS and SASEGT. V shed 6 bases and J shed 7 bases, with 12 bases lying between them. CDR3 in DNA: TGTGCCAGCAGCCTAGACAGACGTGGCTACACCTTC. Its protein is CASSLDRRGYTF.

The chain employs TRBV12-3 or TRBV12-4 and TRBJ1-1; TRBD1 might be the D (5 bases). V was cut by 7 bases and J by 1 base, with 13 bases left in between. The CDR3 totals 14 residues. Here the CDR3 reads CASTPGRRNTEAFF. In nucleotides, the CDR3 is TGTGCCAGCACCCCAGGGAGGCGGAACACTGAAGCTTTCTTT.

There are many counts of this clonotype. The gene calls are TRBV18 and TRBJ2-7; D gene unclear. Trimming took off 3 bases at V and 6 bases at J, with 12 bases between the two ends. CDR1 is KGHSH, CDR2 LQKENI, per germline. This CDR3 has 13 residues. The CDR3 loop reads CASSPGPETEQYF. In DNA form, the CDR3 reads TGTGCCAGCTCACCTGGGCCTGAGACCGAGCAGTACTTC.

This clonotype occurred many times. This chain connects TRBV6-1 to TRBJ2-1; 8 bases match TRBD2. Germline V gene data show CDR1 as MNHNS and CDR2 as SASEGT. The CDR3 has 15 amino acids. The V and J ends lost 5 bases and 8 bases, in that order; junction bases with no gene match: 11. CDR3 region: CASSIWTSSYYEQFF. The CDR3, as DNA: TGTGCCAGCAGTATATGGACTAGCTCTTACTATGAGCAGTTCTTC.

The CDR3 coding sequence is TGCGCCAGCAGCCAAGTACAGGGGGAGCGTGAAAAACTGTTTTTT. This sequence encodes CASSQVQGEREKLFF. The V call is TRBV4-1, the J call TRBJ1-4, with TRBD1 matching over 8 bases. CDR3 size: 15 residues. The germline gives CDR1 MGHRA, CDR2 YSYEKL. Trimming removed 1 base from V and 7 bases from J; junction bases left unmatched: 5.

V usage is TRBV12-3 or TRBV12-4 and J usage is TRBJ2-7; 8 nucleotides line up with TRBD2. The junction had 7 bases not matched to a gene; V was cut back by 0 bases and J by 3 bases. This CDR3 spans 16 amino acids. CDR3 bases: TGTGCCAGCAGTTTAGCGAACGGGGGGGCGGTCTACGAGCAGTACTTC. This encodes CASSLANGGAVYEQYF.

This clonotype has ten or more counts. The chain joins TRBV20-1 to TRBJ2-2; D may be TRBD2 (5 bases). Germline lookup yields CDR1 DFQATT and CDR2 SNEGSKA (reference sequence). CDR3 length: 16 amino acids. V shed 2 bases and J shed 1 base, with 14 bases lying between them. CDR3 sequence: CSARLVEGWNTGELFF. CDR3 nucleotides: TGCAGTGCTAGACTCGTAGAGGGTTGGAACACCGGGGAGCTGTTTTTT.

The CDR3 here is CSARGSYGYTF. DNA for the CDR3: TGCAGTGCTAGGGGAAGCTATGGCTACACCTTC. The chain has TRBV20-1 and TRBJ1-2; no clear D. The CDR3 spans 11 residues. V lost 3 bases to trimming and J lost 4 bases, with 6 bases between them. Germline V gene data show CDR1 as DFQATT and CDR2 as SNEGSKA (reference sequence).

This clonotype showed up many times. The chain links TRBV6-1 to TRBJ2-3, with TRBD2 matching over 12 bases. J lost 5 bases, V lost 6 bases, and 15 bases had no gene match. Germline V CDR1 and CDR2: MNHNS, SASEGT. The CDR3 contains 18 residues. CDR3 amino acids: CASRGPWTSGNRGDTQYF. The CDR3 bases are TGTGCCAGCAGGGGACCTTGGACTAGCGGGAATCGGGGAGATACGCAGTATTTT.

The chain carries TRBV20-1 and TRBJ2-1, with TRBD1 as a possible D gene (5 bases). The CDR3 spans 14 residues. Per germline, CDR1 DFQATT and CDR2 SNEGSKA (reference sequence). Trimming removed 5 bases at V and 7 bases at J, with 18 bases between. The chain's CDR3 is CSARPTAQGNEQFF. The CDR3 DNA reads TGCAGTGCTCGCCCGACAGCTCAGGGTAATGAGCAGTTCTTC.

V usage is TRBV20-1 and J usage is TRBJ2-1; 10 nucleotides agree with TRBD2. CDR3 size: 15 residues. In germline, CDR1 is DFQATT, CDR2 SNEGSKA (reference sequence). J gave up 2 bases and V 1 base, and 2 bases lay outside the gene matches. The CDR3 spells CSARVSGRPYNEQFF. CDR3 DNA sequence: TGCAGTGCTAGAGTTAGCGGGAGGCCCTACAATGAGCAGTTCTTC.

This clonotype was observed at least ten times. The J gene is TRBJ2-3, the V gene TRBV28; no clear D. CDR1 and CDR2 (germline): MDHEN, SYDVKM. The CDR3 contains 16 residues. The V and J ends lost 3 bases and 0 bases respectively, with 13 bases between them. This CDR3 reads CASSFYSQRSTDTQYF. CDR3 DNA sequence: TGTGCCAGCAGTTTCTACTCCCAAAGGAGCACAGATACGCAGTATTTT.

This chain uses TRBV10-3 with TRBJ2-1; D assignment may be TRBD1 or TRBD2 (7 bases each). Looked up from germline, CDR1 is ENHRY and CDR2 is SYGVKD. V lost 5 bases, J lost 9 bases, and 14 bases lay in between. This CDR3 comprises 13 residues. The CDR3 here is CAISRQGGAEQFF. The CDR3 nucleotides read TGTGCCATCAGTAGACAGGGAGGGGCTGAGCAGTTCTTC.

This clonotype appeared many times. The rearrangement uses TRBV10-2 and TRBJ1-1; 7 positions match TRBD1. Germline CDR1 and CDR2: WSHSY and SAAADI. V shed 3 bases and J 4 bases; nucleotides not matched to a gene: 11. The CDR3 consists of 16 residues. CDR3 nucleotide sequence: TGCGCCAGCAGTGAACCCATACAGGGGATGGGCACTGAAGCTTTCTTT. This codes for CASSEPIQGMGTEAFF.

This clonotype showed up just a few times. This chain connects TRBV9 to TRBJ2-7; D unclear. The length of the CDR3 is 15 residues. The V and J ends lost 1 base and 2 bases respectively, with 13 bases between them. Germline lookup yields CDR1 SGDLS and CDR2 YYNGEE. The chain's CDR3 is CASSVTDSHPYEQYF. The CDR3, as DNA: TGTGCCAGCAGCGTAACAGACTCACACCCCTACGAGCAGTACTTC.

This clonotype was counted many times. The DNA for the CDR3 is TGTGCCAGCAGCGCCCGGACAGGATCAATCACTGAAGCTTTCTTT. This sequence encodes CASSARTGSITEAFF. V gene TRBV3-1 combines with J gene TRBJ1-1; 7 bases are shared with TRBD1. The CDR3 has 15 residues. The germline V gene encodes CDR1 LGHDT and CDR2 YNNKEL (reference sequence). The junction had 10 bases not matched to a gene; V was cut back by 5 bases and J by 4 bases. The variable domain in full, with the rest retrieved from reference TRBV3-1 and TRBJ1-1, is DTAVSQTPKYLVTQMGNDKSIKCEQNLGHDTMYWYKQDSKKFLKIMFSYNNKELIINETVPNRFSPKSPDKAHLNLHINSLELGDSAVYFCASSARTGSITEAFFGQGTRLTVV.

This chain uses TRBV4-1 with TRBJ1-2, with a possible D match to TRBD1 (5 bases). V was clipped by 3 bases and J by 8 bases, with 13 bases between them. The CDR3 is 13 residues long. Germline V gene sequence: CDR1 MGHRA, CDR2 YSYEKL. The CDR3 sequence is CASSQPRDSGYTF. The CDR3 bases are TGCGCCAGCAGCCAGCCGAGGGACTCGGGCTACACCTTC.

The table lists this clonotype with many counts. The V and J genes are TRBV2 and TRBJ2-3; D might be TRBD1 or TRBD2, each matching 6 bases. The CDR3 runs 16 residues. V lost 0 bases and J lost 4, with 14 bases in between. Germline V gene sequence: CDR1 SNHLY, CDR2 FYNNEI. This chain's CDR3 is CASSEASGARADTQYF. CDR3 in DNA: TGTGCCAGCAGTGAAGCTTCGGGGGCTCGAGCAGATACGCAGTATTTT.

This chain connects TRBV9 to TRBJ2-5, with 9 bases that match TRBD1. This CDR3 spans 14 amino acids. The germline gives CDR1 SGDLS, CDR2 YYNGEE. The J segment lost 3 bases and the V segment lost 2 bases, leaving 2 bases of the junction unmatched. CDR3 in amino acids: CASSVGTGKETQYF. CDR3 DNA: TGTGCCAGCAGCGTTGGGACAGGGAAAGAGACCCAGTACTTC.

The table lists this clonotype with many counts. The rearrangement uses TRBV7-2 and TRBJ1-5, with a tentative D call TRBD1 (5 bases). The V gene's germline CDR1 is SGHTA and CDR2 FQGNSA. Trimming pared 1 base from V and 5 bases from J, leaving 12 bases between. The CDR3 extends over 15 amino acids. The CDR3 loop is CASSLGQGGYQPQHF. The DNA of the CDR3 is TGTGCCAGCAGCTTAGGGCAGGGAGGCTATCAGCCCCAGCATTTT.

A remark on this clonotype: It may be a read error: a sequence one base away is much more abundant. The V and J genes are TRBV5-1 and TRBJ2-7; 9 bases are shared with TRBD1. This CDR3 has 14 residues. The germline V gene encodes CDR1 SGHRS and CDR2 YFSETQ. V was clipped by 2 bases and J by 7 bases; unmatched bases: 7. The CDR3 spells CASSFSGTGIEQYF. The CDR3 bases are TGCGCCAGCAGCTTTTCGGGGACAGGGATTGAGCAGTACTTC.

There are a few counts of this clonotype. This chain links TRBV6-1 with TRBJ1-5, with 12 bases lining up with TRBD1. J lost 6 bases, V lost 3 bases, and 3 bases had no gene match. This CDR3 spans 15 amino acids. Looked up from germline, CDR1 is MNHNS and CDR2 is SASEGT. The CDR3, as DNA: TGTGCCAGCAGTGACGGGACAGGGGGCGGTCAGCCCCAGCATTTT. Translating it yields CASSDGTGGGQPQHF.

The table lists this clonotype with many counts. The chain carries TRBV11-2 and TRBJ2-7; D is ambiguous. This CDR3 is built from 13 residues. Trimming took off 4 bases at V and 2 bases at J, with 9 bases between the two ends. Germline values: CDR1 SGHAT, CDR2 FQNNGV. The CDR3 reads CASSYTRTYEQYF. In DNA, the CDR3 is TGTGCCAGCAGCTATACTCGAACCTACGAGCAGTACTTC.